This T cell receptor beta chain was observed in a study of blood T cell repertoires in COVID-19. The data were produced by immunoSEQ multiplex PCR, yet TCRdb's version contains in-frame clones alone and is incomplete. The sample includes around 200,000 clones, approximately 86% seen only once; the top ten take 10%. This clone was seen at least ten times. Individuals drawn from around 24 US areas were about 18 to 89 years old. In assigning cohorts, the study relied on participant-reported clinical history. The sequenced sample consisted of PBMCs or T cells enriched from blood (not recorded which). This TCR was recovered from a man aged 18 to 29 with acute COVID-19.

This chain's CDR3 is CASSSEWGVYNEQFF. The CDR3 nucleotides read TGTGCCAGTAGTTCGGAGTGGGGCGTTTACAATGAGCAGTTCTTC. The genes are TRBV19 and TRBJ2-1, with a tentative D call TRBD1 (5 bases). Germline lookup yields CDR1 LNHDA and CDR2 SQIVND (reference sequence). Between the trimmed V and J ends, which lost 5 bases and 4 bases, there was a span of 15 bases. This CDR3 spans 15 amino acids.